This TCR beta chain was sequenced in a study of T cells in Graves' hyperthyroidism and ophthalmopathy. This CDR3 comprises 13 residues. Germline CDR1 reads SEHNR; CDR2 reads FQNEAQ (reference sequence). The V end was cut by 4 bases, the J end by 4 bases, with 10 bases between. This clonotype was recorded many times. Its antigen is unidentified. Regarding the study as a whole: The model made its ophthalmopathy prediction, and onset followed a median approximately 6 months later. In the analysis, a 13 V-J model separated ophthalmopathy from stable hyperthyroidism.

Patients with ophthalmopathy all had a Clinical Activity Score of at least 3, a NOSPECS grade of at least 4 and duration under 3 months. Researchers barred patients who had uncontrolled infection, other autoimmune disease, pregnancy or lactation. It was RNA transcripts that yielded the amplified TCR beta CDR3 regions. A set of HTBI primers served as the primers for a first-round RT-PCR of the TCR CDR3. TCRdb itself ran the multiplex PCR reads through MiXCR, one entry per CDR3 protein. The table lists 640,000 or so distinct CDR3 sequences, about 14% of them singletons. The rearrangement links TRBV7-9 to TRBJ1-2, with D possibly TRBD1 on 5 matching bases. Sequencing input: blood. The TCR sequence derives from a woman younger than 30 with Graves' ophthalmopathy. The CDR3 here is CASSSGTFYGYTF. Written as DNA, the CDR3 is TGTGCCAGCAGCTCCGGGACTTTCTATGGCTACACCTTC. The full variable domain, completed using reference TRBV7-9 and TRBJ1-2, is DTGVSQNPRHKITKRGQNVTFRCDPISEHNRLYWYRQTLGQGPEFLTYFQNEAQLEKSRLLSDRFSAERPKGSFSTLEIQRTEQGDSAMYLCASSSGTFYGYTFGSGTRLTVV.